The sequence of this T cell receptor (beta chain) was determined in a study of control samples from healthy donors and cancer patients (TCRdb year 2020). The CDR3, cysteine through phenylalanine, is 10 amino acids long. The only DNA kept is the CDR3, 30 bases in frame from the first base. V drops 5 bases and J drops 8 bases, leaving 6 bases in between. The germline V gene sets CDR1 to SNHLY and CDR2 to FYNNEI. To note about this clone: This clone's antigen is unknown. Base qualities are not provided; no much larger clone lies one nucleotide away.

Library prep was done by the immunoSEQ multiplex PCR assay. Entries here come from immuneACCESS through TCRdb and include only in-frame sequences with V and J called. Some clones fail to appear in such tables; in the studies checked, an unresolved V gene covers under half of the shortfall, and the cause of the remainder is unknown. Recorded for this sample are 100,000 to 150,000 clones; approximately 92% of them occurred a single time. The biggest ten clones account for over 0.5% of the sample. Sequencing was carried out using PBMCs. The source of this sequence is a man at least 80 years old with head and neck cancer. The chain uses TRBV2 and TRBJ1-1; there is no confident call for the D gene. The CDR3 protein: CASSQTEAFF. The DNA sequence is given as TGTGCCAGCAGTCAGACGGAAGCTTTCTTT.